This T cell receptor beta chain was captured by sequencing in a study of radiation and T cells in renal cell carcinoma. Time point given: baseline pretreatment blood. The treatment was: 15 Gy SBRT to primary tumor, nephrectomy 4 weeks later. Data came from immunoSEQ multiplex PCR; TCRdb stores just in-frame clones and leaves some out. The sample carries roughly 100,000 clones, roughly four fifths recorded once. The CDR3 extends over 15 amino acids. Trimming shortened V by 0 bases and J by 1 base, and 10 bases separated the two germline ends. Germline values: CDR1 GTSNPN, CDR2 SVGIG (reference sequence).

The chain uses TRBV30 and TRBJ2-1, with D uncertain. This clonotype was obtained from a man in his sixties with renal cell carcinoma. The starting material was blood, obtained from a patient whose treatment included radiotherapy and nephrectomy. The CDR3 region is CAWSVVSASYNEQFF. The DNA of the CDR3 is TGTGCCTGGAGTGTAGTATCAGCGTCCTACAATGAGCAGTTCTTC.